This T cell receptor (beta chain) was captured by sequencing in a study of low-dose radiotherapy and immunotherapy resistance in tumors. In the study overall: Cohort 1 was given 0.5 Gy per fraction every 2 weeks, for 6.5 Gy total. Participants in Cohort 2 were given 1 Gy per fraction every two weeks, for 13 Gy over 26 weeks. A dose of 300 mg of oral aspirin was taken by patients daily for four cycles from cycle 1 day 1.

Time point in this sample: before trial treatment. The CDR3 totals 14 residues. Trimming shortened V by 5 bases and J by 2 bases, and 11 bases separated the two germline ends. Germline V gene lookup returns CDR1 MNHEY and CDR2 SVGEGT. At least ten counts were recorded for this clonotype. First-strand cDNA used TRAV- and TRBV-specific primers, covering alpha and beta chains. Using a constant-region primer together with a V-primer adapter, TCRs were subjected to approximately 20 PCR cycles of amplification. In vitro transcription served to amplify the isolated mRNA. TCRdb processed the reads anew with MiXCR; each CDR3 protein has one entry. This sample has approximately 90,000 distinct CDR3 sequences, with roughly 19% found just once.

This chain joins TRBV6-2 or TRBV6-3 and TRBJ2-3; no firm D call. This sequence was found in a male donor with prostate cancer. The sequencing used PBMCs, collected before treatment. CDR3 coding DNA: TGTGCCAGCAGTCCTCAAGCCAACACAGATACGCAGTATTTT. It yields the protein CASSPQANTDTQYF.